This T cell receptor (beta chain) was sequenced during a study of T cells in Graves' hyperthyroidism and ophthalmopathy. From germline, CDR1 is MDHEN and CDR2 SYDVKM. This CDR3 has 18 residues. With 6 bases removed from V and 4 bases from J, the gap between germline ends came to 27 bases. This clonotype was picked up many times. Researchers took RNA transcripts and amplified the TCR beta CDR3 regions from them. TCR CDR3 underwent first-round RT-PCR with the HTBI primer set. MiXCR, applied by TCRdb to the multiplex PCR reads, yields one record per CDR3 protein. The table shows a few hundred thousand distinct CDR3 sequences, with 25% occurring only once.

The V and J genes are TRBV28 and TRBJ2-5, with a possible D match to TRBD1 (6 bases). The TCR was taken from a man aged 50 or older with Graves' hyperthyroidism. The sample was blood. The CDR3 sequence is CASSTSRGQDLGGETQYF. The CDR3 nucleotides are TGTGCCAGCAGCACCTCCCGGGGTCAGGACTTAGGGGGAGAGACCCAGTACTTC.